This TCR beta chain came from a study of cytomegalovirus exposure and HLA in healthy donors. Study-wide results and limits: Productive rates of about 90% or about 30% were seen for most TCR beta V segments in an earlier analysis.

A remark on this clone: Its antigen is not known.

Trimming removed 1 base at V and 2 bases at J, with 5 bases between. The CDR3 has 14 amino acids. The V gene's germline CDR1 is LGHNA and CDR2 YNFKEQ. Among the donors, all were healthy bone marrow donors. PCR used 60 Vbeta primers and 13 Jbeta primers. Produced via immunoSEQ multiplex PCR; TCRdb's table is partial and in-frame only. The repertoire holds about 120,000 clones, with roughly three quarters as singletons. This chain connects TRBV4-2 to TRBJ2-2; D ambiguous. The sequence was collected from a woman aged 40 to 50 in good health and CMV-seropositive. Input material: PBMCs. The CDR3 sequence is CASSQGPNTGELFF. CDR3 DNA: TGTGCCAGCAGCCAAGGGCCAAACACCGGGGAGCTGTTTTTT.